Shown below are 28 T cell receptor beta chains from a single sample sequenced in a study of long-term antiretroviral therapy in people with HIV. Investigators performed immunoSEQ version v3.0 at survey level. Method: immunoSEQ multiplex PCR; TCRdb's copy keeps in-frame clones and lacks some. The sample records some 29,000 clones, approximately 78% being singletons. The source was unsorted PBMCs, collected 1.5 years before starting antiretroviral therapy. Every receptor here comes from a man younger than 35 with HIV.

For this clone: Distinct nucleotide sequences in the sample also encode this CDR3. The chain has TRBV4-1 and TRBJ2-1; unclear D gene. The CDR3 covers 13 residues. V lost 4 bases, J lost 6 bases, and 10 bases lay in between. CDR1 and CDR2 (germline): MGHRA, YSYEKL. The CDR3 reads CASSLQTGNEQFF. In DNA form, the CDR3 reads TGCGCCAGCAGCCTTCAAACCGGCAATGAGCAGTTCTTC.

This clone was counted between two and nine times. The rearrangement links TRBV10-1 to TRBJ2-1; D is unclear. Germline loops: CDR1 WNHNN, CDR2 SYGVQD (reference sequence). The CDR3 contains 13 residues. Trimming took 6 bases from V and 4 from J, leaving 10 bases between them. CDR3 region: CASSQDSYNEQFF. As DNA, the CDR3 is TGCGCCAGCAGCCAAGACTCTTACAATGAGCAGTTCTTC.

The genes are TRBV27 and TRBJ2-5; D possibly matches TRBD1 or TRBD2 (5 bases each). Per germline, CDR1 MNHEY and CDR2 SMNVEV (reference sequence). There are 16 residues in the CDR3. Trimming cost V 0 bases and J 5 bases, with 16 bases left between them. Here the CDR3 reads CASSLSFAVGGETQYF. The CDR3 DNA reads as TGTGCCAGCAGTTTATCTTTCGCGGTTGGGGGTGAGACCCAGTACTTC.

The V call is TRBV5-1, the J call TRBJ2-2, with D uncertain. V was pared by 0 bases and J by 1 base, with 10 bases between. CDR3 length: 16 amino acids. CDR1 and CDR2 from the germline V gene are SGHRS and YFSETQ. The CDR3 loop reads CASSLAFSLNTGELFF. The CDR3 nucleotides are TGCGCCAGCAGCTTGGCGTTCTCGTTGAACACCGGGGAGCTGTTTTTT.

The V and J genes are TRBV30 and TRBJ2-7; 9 bases line up with TRBD1. The CDR3 spans 13 residues. CDR1 and CDR2 (germline): GTSNPN, SVGIG (reference sequence). V lost 3 bases to trimming and J lost 6 bases; unmatched junction nucleotides: 6. The CDR3 region is CAWRGQGRSEQYF. CDR3 in DNA: TGTGCCTGGAGGGGACAGGGCCGGTCCGAGCAGTACTTC.

The J gene is TRBJ2-1, the V gene TRBV7-9; weak D call: TRBD1 (7 bases). The germline gives CDR1 SEHNR, CDR2 FQNEAQ (reference sequence). The length of the CDR3 is 16 residues. Trimming pared 5 bases from V and 0 bases from J, leaving 14 bases between. The CDR3 coding sequence is TGTGCCAGCAGCCCGCGGGACAGCGCCTCCTACAATGAGCAGTTCTTC. Its translation: CASSPRDSASYNEQFF. Drawing the rest from reference TRBV7-9 and TRBJ2-1, the complete variable domain is DTGVSQNPRHKITKRGQNVTFRCDPISEHNRLYWYRQTLGQGPEFLTYFQNEAQLEKSRLLSDRFSAERPKGSFSTLEIQRTEQGDSAMYLCASSPRDSASYNEQFFGPGTRLTVL.

The V and J genes are TRBV19 and TRBJ2-7; 12 bases align to TRBD1. The CDR3 length is 14 residues. Germline-derived CDR1 and CDR2 are LNHDA and SQIVND (reference sequence). The J segment lost 6 bases and the V segment lost 5 bases, leaving 5 bases of the junction unmatched. CDR3 in DNA: TGTGCCAGTAGTGCGGGACAGGGGGCGGGCGAGCAGTACTTC. Translated, it gives CASSAGQGAGEQYF.

By its share, this clone is large. The chain carries TRBV2 and TRBJ1-1; D uncertain. Germline CDR1 and CDR2: SNHLY and FYNNEI. This CDR3 is built from 16 residues. V lost 2 bases, J lost 1 base, and 14 bases lay in between. CDR3 bases: TGTGCCAGCAGTGAATACTTGTTACAGCGGAACACTGAAGCTTTCTTT. It translates to CASSEYLLQRNTEAFF.

Turning to this clone: Other DNA sequences within the sample encode an identical CDR3. The gene calls are TRBV27 and TRBJ2-3; 10 bases map to TRBD2. The CDR3 extends over 15 amino acids. CDR1 MNHEY and CDR2 SMNVEV come from the germline V gene (reference sequence). Trimming cost V 5 bases and J 0 bases; bases outside gene matches: 2. DNA of the CDR3: TGTGCCAGCAGTCTTAGCGGGGGGAGCACAGATACGCAGTATTTT. Protein sequence: CASSLSGGSTDTQYF.

This chain uses TRBV15 with TRBJ1-6; D is uncertain. Germline lookup yields CDR1 LNHNV and CDR2 YYDKDF (reference sequence). The CDR3 loop spans 15 amino acids. The V end was cut by 1 base, the J end by 8 bases, with 12 bases between. CDR3 coding DNA: TGTGCCACCAGCAGAGGTCGAGGGATCGATTCACCCCTCCACTTT. The encoded protein is CATSRGRGIDSPLHF.

This clone was counted between two and nine times. The V call is TRBV2, the J call TRBJ1-5; no clear D. Germline V gene data show CDR1 as SNHLY and CDR2 as FYNNEI. The ends were cut back, 7 bases at V and 2 bases at J, with 9 bases in the middle. CDR3 length equals 13 residues. CDR3 amino acids: CASNLPGNQPQHF. The CDR3, as DNA: TGTGCCAGCAACCTCCCGGGCAATCAGCCCCAGCATTTT.

This clone was seen just once. J is TRBJ1-4 and V is TRBV9; D remains unclear. Germline values: CDR1 SGDLS, CDR2 YYNGEE. The CDR3 spans 13 residues. V was trimmed by 0 bases and J by 10 bases, leaving 10 bases between them. The CDR3 coding sequence is TGTGCCAGCAGCGTAGCTATGGCCGGAAAACTGTTTTTT. As protein: CASSVAMAGKLFF.

V is TRBV29-1 and J is TRBJ1-1; a possible D gene is TRBD1 (5 bases). V was clipped by 5 bases and J by 4 bases, with 20 bases between them. CDR1 SQVTM and CDR2 ANQGSEA come from the germline V gene. The length of the CDR3 is 15 residues. CDR3 sequence reads: CSVPPRGVDRTEAFF. The CDR3 DNA follows: TGCAGCGTTCCCCCCCGGGGGGTGGATCGCACTGAAGCTTTCTTT.

The chain is built from TRBV27 and TRBJ2-2, with 7 nucleotides matching TRBD1. Looked up from germline, CDR1 is MNHEY and CDR2 is SMNVEV (reference sequence). The CDR3 totals 15 residues. J lost 5 bases, V lost 11 bases, and 14 bases had no gene match. The CDR3 is CAAKWSGQSTGELFF. The CDR3 nucleotides read TGTGCCGCCAAATGGTCGGGACAGTCTACCGGGGAGCTGTTTTTT.

This clone was picked up one time. The V call is TRBV27, the J call TRBJ1-5; 7 nucleotides agree with TRBD1. With V trimmed by 6 bases and J by 7 bases, 6 bases remained unmatched. Germline assignment: CDR1 MNHEY and CDR2 SMNVEV (reference sequence). This CDR3 comprises 13 residues. DNA for the CDR3: TGTGCCAGCAGCCTAGGGGGCGGCCAGCCCCAGCATTTT. Translating gives CASSLGGGQPQHF.

The chain employs TRBV7-9 and TRBJ1-5; the D is unclear. The V and J ends lost 2 bases and 3 bases respectively, with 8 bases between them. Looked up from germline, CDR1 is SEHNR and CDR2 is FQNEAQ (reference sequence). The CDR3 has 14 residues. The CDR3 here is CASSLIGNNQPQHF. In DNA form, the CDR3 reads TGTGCCAGCAGCTTAATAGGGAACAATCAGCCCCAGCATTTT.

The chain recombines TRBV28 with TRBJ1-5; 8 positions match TRBD1. Germline CDR1 is MDHEN and CDR2 is SYDVKM. V shed 4 bases, J shed 4 bases, and the junction held 6 bases outside the gene matches. This CDR3 contains 15 residues. The CDR3 sequence: CASSSQTGVNQPQHF. The CDR3 region has the DNA TGTGCCAGCAGTTCTCAGACAGGGGTTAATCAGCCCCAGCATTTT.

The genes are TRBV7-2 and TRBJ2-5; 7 nucleotides match TRBD2. Germline assignment: CDR1 SGHTA and CDR2 FQGNSA. The CDR3 has 16 amino acids. J was trimmed by 2 bases and V by 5 bases; bases with no gene match: 11. CDR3 DNA: TGTGCCAGCAGCGTTGAAGGAGCTAGCGGACAAGAGACCCAGTACTTC. Amino acid sequence: CASSVEGASGQETQYF.

This clone was seen just once. The chain couples TRBV4-2 to TRBJ2-7; D is unresolved. The CDR3 is made up of 14 amino acids. The germline CDR1 and CDR2 sequences are LGHNA and YNFKEQ. The V end was cut by 4 bases, the J end by 2 bases, with 12 bases between. The CDR3 coding sequence is TGTGCCAGCAGCCGAGAATCGTCCGCCTACGAGCAGTACTTC. It codes for CASSRESSAYEQYF.

The rearrangement links TRBV9 to TRBJ2-7; 7 bases agree with TRBD2. The germline gives CDR1 SGDLS, CDR2 YYNGEE. After removal of 3 bases from V and 3 bases from J, the junction contained 9 bases not matched to a gene. The CDR3 is 15 residues long. CDR3 loop: CASSGTSVADYEQYF. CDR3 sequence (DNA): TGTGCCAGCAGCGGTACTAGCGTAGCCGACTACGAGCAGTACTTC.

This clone has a single count. The rearrangement links TRBV6-5 to TRBJ2-1, with D perhaps TRBD1 or TRBD2 (5 bases each). Trimming took 3 bases from V and 12 from J, leaving 9 bases between them. Germline-derived CDR1 and CDR2 are MNHEY and SVGAGI. The CDR3 has 11 amino acids. Here the CDR3 DNA reads TGTGCCAGCAGTTATGGGGGTTGGCAGTTCTTC. Its protein is CASSYGGWQFF.

This chain uses TRBV7-8 with TRBJ2-7, with 10 positions matching TRBD2. Germline CDR1 reads SGHVS; CDR2 reads FQNEAQ. The V segment lost 4 bases and the J segment 2 bases; nucleotides outside the gene matches: 8. This CDR3 has 16 amino acids. CDR3 sequence reads: CASSSTPGLAPYEQYF. The CDR3, as DNA: TGTGCCAGCAGCTCGACGCCGGGACTAGCGCCCTACGAGCAGTACTTC.

The V and J genes are TRBV9 and TRBJ2-1; D might be TRBD2 (5 bases). The CDR3 is 14 amino acids. Deletions cut 0 bases from V and 8 bases from J, with 12 bases between. In germline, CDR1 is SGDLS, CDR2 YYNGEE. CDR3 protein: CASSVAGTGDEQFF. DNA for the CDR3: TGTGCCAGCAGCGTAGCTGGTACCGGGGATGAGCAGTTCTTC.

This clone is medium-sized in the sample. J is TRBJ2-2 and V is TRBV13, with a possible D match to TRBD2 (6 bases). Germline loops: CDR1 PRHDT, CDR2 FYEKMQ (reference sequence). The CDR3 has 15 residues. V lost 1 base to trimming and J lost 5 bases, with 11 bases between them. The CDR3 DNA reads TGTGCCAGCAGCTTAGAATTAGCGGCGACCGGGGAGCTGTTTTTT. It is translated as CASSLELAATGELFF.

The chain links TRBV5-1 to TRBJ2-3; D unresolved. Germline lookup yields CDR1 SGHRS and CDR2 YFSETQ. V was trimmed by 2 bases and J by 5 bases, leaving 15 bases between them. The CDR3 has 15 amino acids. DNA for the CDR3: TGCGCCAGCAGCTTAACACCCACAGTGGGAGATACGCAGTATTTT. This translates into CASSLTPTVGDTQYF.

The chain is built from TRBV11-2 and TRBJ1-6; D is uncertain. The germline CDR1 and CDR2 sequences are SGHAT and FQNNGV. V lost 5 bases and J 0 bases, leaving 17 bases between the germline ends. CDR3 length: 18 residues. CDR3 sequence (DNA): TGTGCCAGCAGCCCTTTGTGGGCCGGAGGCTCCTATAATTCACCCCTCCACTTT. This sequence encodes CASSPLWAGGSYNSPLHF. Full variable domain (remainder filled in from reference TRBV11-2 and TRBJ1-6): EAGVAQSPRYKIIEKRQSVAFWCNPISGHATLYWYQQILGQGPKLLIQFQNNGVVDDSQLPKDRFSAERLKGVDSTLKIQPAKLEDSAVYLCASSPLWAGGSYNSPLHFGNGTRLTVT.

This chain links TRBV10-2 with TRBJ1-2, with D hard to call. This CDR3 is 15 amino acids long. Trimming stripped 0 bases from V and 5 bases from J, with 13 bases between. From germline, CDR1 is WSHSY and CDR2 SAAADI. The CDR3 nucleotides read TGCGCCAGCAGTGAGTCGACCAGCGGAGGATATGGCTACACCTTC. Its protein is CASSESTSGGYGYTF.

By frequency in the sample, this clone is medium-sized (0.01 to 0.1%). The chain recombines TRBV7-9 with TRBJ2-3; the match to TRBD2 covers 11 bases. Germline lookup yields CDR1 SEHNR and CDR2 FQNEAQ (reference sequence). V lost 5 bases and J lost 8; bases outside the gene matches: 9. The CDR3 contains 15 residues. CDR3 in amino acids: CASSPETSGEGTQYF. The CDR3 DNA reads TGTGCCAGCAGCCCAGAGACTAGCGGGGAAGGTACGCAGTATTTT. Based on the CDR3 plus reference TRBV7-9 and TRBJ2-3, the full variable domain is DTGVSQNPRHKITKRGQNVTFRCDPISEHNRLYWYRQTLGQGPEFLTYFQNEAQLEKSRLLSDRFSAERPKGSFSTLEIQRTEQGDSAMYLCASSPETSGEGTQYFGPGTRLTVL.